This section outlines one TCR beta chain sequence together with its context. No antigen is known for it. Genomic DNA of every subset was divided equally among multiple immunoSEQ plates. Produced via immunoSEQ multiplex PCR; TCRdb's table is partial and in-frame only. The table lists some 380,000 clones, 96% of them singletons. The sample is drawn from a study of shared clonotypes between healthy human individuals. Study conclusions and caveats: Clonotypes shared by all four sorted-subset donors had higher generation probabilities than non-shared clonotypes. Only blood underwent sampling, and tissue repertoires likely differ. Shared clonotypes: about 5.3% naive CD4, roughly 3.5% naive CD8, less than 2.5% memory CD4, roughly 0.4% memory CD8.

The receptor was isolated from a man aged 30 to 39 in good health. The specimen sequenced was memory CD8+ T cells sorted from blood. This sample's subset: CD45RO+ cells pooled with CCR7-negative TemRA cells.

Written as DNA, the CDR3 is TGTGCCAGCAGTGGTGTCAGCCTGGGGCAGTACTTC. It encodes CASSGVSLGQYF. The gene calls are TRBV2 and TRBJ2-7; D gene unclear. V lost 4 bases and J lost 9, with 13 bases in between. In germline, CDR1 is SNHLY, CDR2 FYNNEI. The CDR3 runs to 12 residues.